This T cell receptor beta chain was captured by sequencing in a study of blood T cell repertoires in COVID-19. Study as a whole: Sites in the United States, Italy and Spain provided acute and convalescent COVID-19 samples. Sources were T cells, B-cell-depleted T cells, or PBMCs; the material itself was cDNA or gDNA.

Study processing details: From reference gene primer amplification, estimates of nucleated cell counts were derived. Profiling relied on immunoSEQ multiplex PCR, and the TCRdb table lists in-frame clones only, not all of them. Clone size and the V and J calls come from that table; the DNA yielded D and trimming. The table has tens of thousands of clones, roughly 83% seen once. CDR1 ENHRY and CDR2 SYGVKD come from the germline V gene. The CDR3 totals 13 residues. V was cut by 6 bases and J by 1 base, with 9 bases left in between. The sequencing sample was made of peripheral blood. The chain has TRBV10-3 and TRBJ1-1; maybe TRBD1 (5 bases). The receptor's source is a human donor in a cohort sampled during active COVID-19. The CDR3 region is CAIRPGQNTEAFF. The CDR3 region has the DNA TGTGCCATCAGGCCAGGACAGAACACTGAAGCTTTCTTT.